A selection of T cell receptor beta chains follows, all from one sample in a study of T cell changes during pregnancy in multiple sclerosis. Some clones are missing from TCRdb's copy, which holds only in-frame ones; the method was immunoSEQ multiplex PCR. This sample yields roughly 68,000 clones, of which roughly nine tenths are seen a single time; approximately 1.5% belongs to the top ten. The starting material was peripheral blood, obtained in the second trimester of pregnancy. The receptors here all came from a female donor in good health, enrolled as a control in a pregnancy study. Both conserved end residues are part of each CDR3. D genes are given only for firm matches. Size is stated for part of the rows, as once, few or many counts, or as a class when the clone is expanded.

D gene: .
clone size: few
V gene: TRBV27
J gene: TRBJ1-1
CDR3 protein: CASRLGAKTEAFF
CDR3 DNA: TGTGCCAGCAGACTGGGGGCGAAGACTGAAGCTTTCTTT

D gene: .
clone size: .
V gene: TRBV7-9
J gene: TRBJ2-3
CDR3 protein: CASSLAQGEADTQYF
CDR3 DNA: TGTGCCAGCAGCTTAGCCCAAGGGGAGGCAGATACGCAGTATTTT

D gene: TRBD1
clone size: .
V gene: TRBV6-6
J gene: TRBJ1-2
CDR3 protein: CASIHRGFGYTF
CDR3 DNA: TGTGCCAGCATCCACAGGGGGTTTGGCTACACCTTC

D gene: TRBD2
clone size: .
V gene: TRBV27
J gene: TRBJ2-5
CDR3 protein: CASSFGGVGETQYF
CDR3 DNA: TGTGCCAGCAGTTTTGGGGGGGTGGGAGAGACCCAGTACTTC

D gene: TRBD1
clone size: .
V gene: TRBV11-2
J gene: TRBJ2-7
CDR3 protein: CASSLGTGGTSYEQYF
CDR3 DNA: TGTGCCAGCAGCTTAGGGACAGGGGGTACCTCCTACGAGCAGTACTTC

D gene: TRBD2
clone size: .
V gene: TRBV7-3
J gene: TRBJ2-5
CDR3 protein: CASSPTSGRETQYF
CDR3 DNA: TGTGCCAGCAGCCCAACTAGCGGGAGGGAGACCCAGTACTTC

D gene: TRBD2
clone size: .
V gene: TRBV6-6
J gene: TRBJ2-5
CDR3 protein: CASSNLAGGGETQYF
CDR3 DNA: TGTGCCAGCAGTAACTTAGCGGGAGGCGGGGAGACCCAGTACTTC

D gene: TRBD2
clone size: .
V gene: TRBV27
J gene: TRBJ2-5
CDR3 protein: CASSRTSGGRQETQYF
CDR3 DNA: TGTGCCAGCAGCCGCACTAGCGGGGGCCGACAAGAGACCCAGTACTTC

D gene: TRBD1
clone size: .
V gene: TRBV10-3
J gene: TRBJ1-3
CDR3 protein: CAIGGQGDSGNTIYF
CDR3 DNA: TGTGCCATCGGGGGACAGGGTGACTCTGGAAACACCATATATTTT

D gene: .
clone size: .
V gene: TRBV4-2
J gene: TRBJ2-7
CDR3 protein: CASSPDSLSYEQYF
CDR3 DNA: TGTGCCAGCAGCCCAGACAGTCTTTCCTACGAGCAGTACTTC

D gene: TRBD2
clone size: .
V gene: TRBV28
J gene: TRBJ2-2
CDR3 protein: CASSLPARLAGGSTGELFF
CDR3 DNA: TGTGCCAGCAGTTTACCCGCCAGACTAGCGGGAGGTAGCACCGGGGAGCTGTTTTTT

D gene: TRBD1
clone size: .
V gene: TRBV5-6
J gene: TRBJ2-1
CDR3 protein: CASSSGTGYNEQFF
CDR3 DNA: TGTGCCAGCAGCTCCGGGACAGGGTACAATGAGCAGTTCTTC

D gene: TRBD2
clone size: .
V gene: TRBV9
J gene: TRBJ2-5
CDR3 protein: CASSVGSGSEGETQYF
CDR3 DNA: TGTGCCAGCAGCGTTGGTAGCGGGAGCGAGGGGGAGACCCAGTACTTC

D gene: TRBD1
clone size: .
V gene: TRBV6-4
J gene: TRBJ2-3
CDR3 protein: CASSDGTGTDTQYF
CDR3 DNA: TGTGCCAGCAGTGACGGGACAGGCACAGATACGCAGTATTTT

D gene: TRBD2
clone size: .
V gene: TRBV7-9
J gene: TRBJ2-1
CDR3 protein: CASSSPTSGDHNEQFF
CDR3 DNA: TGTGCCAGCAGCTCCCCGACTAGCGGGGATCACAATGAGCAGTTCTTC

D gene: TRBD2
clone size: .
V gene: TRBV9
J gene: TRBJ2-1
CDR3 protein: CASNVGSGGNYEQFF
CDR3 DNA: TGTGCCAGCAACGTAGGGTCGGGAGGGAACTATGAGCAGTTCTTC

D gene: TRBD2
clone size: .
V gene: TRBV11-3
J gene: TRBJ2-2
CDR3 protein: CASSFSGTSGRIPNTGELFF
CDR3 DNA: TGTGCCAGCAGCTTTTCCGGGACTAGCGGGAGGATACCGAACACCGGGGAGCTGTTTTTT

D gene: TRBD1
clone size: few
V gene: TRBV2
J gene: TRBJ1-2
CDR3 protein: CARGGTGVRGYTF
CDR3 DNA: TGTGCCAGGGGGGGTACAGGGGTCCGCGGCTACACCTTC

D gene: TRBD2
clone size: .
V gene: TRBV11-2
J gene: TRBJ2-7
CDR3 protein: CASSLEAGGPYEQYF
CDR3 DNA: TGTGCCAGCAGCTTAGAGGCGGGAGGGCCCTACGAGCAGTACTTC

D gene: .
clone size: .
V gene: TRBV13
J gene: TRBJ1-1
CDR3 protein: CASSVRRVNTEAFF
CDR3 DNA: TGTGCCAGCAGCGTTCGCCGGGTGAACACTGAAGCTTTCTTT

D gene: TRBD1
clone size: .
V gene: TRBV27
J gene: TRBJ1-5
CDR3 protein: CASSSGQFAGQPQHF
CDR3 DNA: TGTGCCAGCAGTTCGGGACAGTTTGCGGGGCAGCCCCAGCATTTT

D gene: .
clone size: .
V gene: TRBV6-5
J gene: TRBJ2-7
CDR3 protein: CASSYFGQGYEQYF
CDR3 DNA: TGTGCCAGCAGCTATTTCGGTCAGGGCTACGAGCAGTACTTC

D gene: .
clone size: .
V gene: TRBV29-1
J gene: TRBJ1-3
CDR3 protein: CSVESGRMDTIYF
CDR3 DNA: TGCAGCGTTGAGTCGGGGAGGATGGACACCATATATTTT

D gene: .
clone size: .
V gene: TRBV7-9
J gene: TRBJ1-5
CDR3 protein: CASSQGGVGQPQHF
CDR3 DNA: TGTGCCAGCAGCCAAGGGGGGGTGGGTCAGCCCCAGCATTTT

D gene: .
clone size: .
V gene: TRBV5-4
J gene: TRBJ2-2
CDR3 protein: CASTHDRGGGTGELFF
CDR3 DNA: TGTGCCAGCACTCACGACAGGGGAGGGGGGACCGGGGAGCTGTTTTTT

D gene: .
clone size: .
V gene: TRBV6-5
J gene: TRBJ1-1
CDR3 protein: CASMNRGGNTEAFF
CDR3 DNA: TGTGCCAGCATGAACCGGGGGGGGAACACTGAAGCTTTCTTT

D gene: .
clone size: .
V gene: TRBV6-5
J gene: TRBJ2-3
CDR3 protein: CASSYQISTDTQYF
CDR3 DNA: TGTGCCAGCAGTTACCAGATATCGACAGATACGCAGTATTTT

D gene: TRBD2
clone size: .
V gene: TRBV6-5
J gene: TRBJ2-5
CDR3 protein: CASSYLGGNHQETQYF
CDR3 DNA: TGTGCCAGCAGCTACTTGGGGGGGAACCACCAAGAGACCCAGTACTTC

D gene: TRBD1
clone size: .
V gene: TRBV4-1
J gene: TRBJ2-1
CDR3 protein: CASSHTGQEYNEQFF
CDR3 DNA: TGCGCCAGCAGCCACACGGGACAGGAGTACAATGAGCAGTTCTTC

D gene: .
clone size: .
V gene: TRBV14
J gene: TRBJ1-2
CDR3 protein: CASSPTEIYGYTF
CDR3 DNA: TGTGCCAGCAGTCCTACAGAGATTTATGGCTACACCTTC

D gene: TRBD1
clone size: .
V gene: TRBV6-1
J gene: TRBJ2-1
CDR3 protein: CASSVQGVLAYNEQFF
CDR3 DNA: TGTGCCAGCAGTGTTCAGGGGGTTCTTGCCTACAATGAGCAGTTCTTC

D gene: TRBD2
clone size: .
V gene: TRBV2
J gene: TRBJ2-1
CDR3 protein: CASSSGLAGAPYNEQFF
CDR3 DNA: TGTGCCAGCAGTTCAGGACTAGCGGGGGCCCCCTACAATGAGCAGTTCTTC

D gene: .
clone size: .
V gene: TRBV2
J gene: TRBJ2-1
CDR3 protein: CASSEPASSYNEQFF
CDR3 DNA: TGTGCCAGCAGTGAACCGGCTAGCTCCTACAATGAGCAGTTCTTC

D gene: .
clone size: .
V gene: TRBV11-2
J gene: TRBJ2-7
CDR3 protein: CASSLDYRDPYEQYF
CDR3 DNA: TGTGCCAGCAGCTTAGATTACAGGGATCCCTACGAGCAGTACTTC

D gene: .
clone size: .
V gene: TRBV25-1
J gene: TRBJ2-3
CDR3 protein: CASSTEASTDTQYF
CDR3 DNA: TGTGCCAGCAGTACGGAGGCTAGCACAGATACGCAGTATTTT

D gene: .
clone size: once
V gene: TRBV7-9
J gene: TRBJ2-1
CDR3 protein: CASSSLPGGSYNEQFF
CDR3 DNA: TGTGCCAGCAGCTCGCTTCCAGGGGGGTCCTACAATGAGCAGTTCTTC

D gene: TRBD1
clone size: .
V gene: TRBV2
J gene: TRBJ1-1
CDR3 protein: CASTSQGVWNTEAFF
CDR3 DNA: TGTGCCAGCACCTCACAGGGGGTTTGGAACACTGAAGCTTTCTTT

D gene: .
clone size: .
V gene: TRBV5-6
J gene: TRBJ2-1
CDR3 protein: CASSFGPGGGEQFF
CDR3 DNA: TGTGCCAGCAGTTTTGGTCCAGGGGGAGGTGAGCAGTTCTTC

D gene: TRBD2
clone size: .
V gene: TRBV7-3
J gene: TRBJ2-2
CDR3 protein: CASSTSGNTGELFF
CDR3 DNA: TGTGCCAGCAGTACTAGCGGGAACACCGGGGAGCTGTTTTTT

D gene: .
clone size: .
V gene: TRBV7-2
J gene: TRBJ2-7
CDR3 protein: CASSYDRTYEQYF
CDR3 DNA: TGTGCCAGCAGCTACGACAGGACCTACGAGCAGTACTTC

D gene: .
clone size: .
V gene: TRBV15
J gene: TRBJ1-5
CDR3 protein: CATRRGFEPQHF
CDR3 DNA: TGTGCCACCAGGAGGGGGTTCGAGCCCCAGCATTTT

D gene: TRBD2
clone size: .
V gene: TRBV19
J gene: TRBJ2-3
CDR3 protein: CASSITSLAGGSGDTQYF
CDR3 DNA: TGTGCCAGTAGTATAACCTCTCTAGCGGGAGGTTCGGGAGATACGCAGTATTTT

D gene: TRBD1
clone size: .
V gene: TRBV28
J gene: TRBJ2-5
CDR3 protein: CASSLGQQETQYF
CDR3 DNA: TGTGCCAGCAGTTTGGGACAGCAAGAGACCCAGTACTTC

D gene: .
clone size: .
V gene: TRBV5-4
J gene: TRBJ2-2
CDR3 protein: CASSLLSGSTGELFF
CDR3 DNA: TGTGCCAGCAGCTTGTTGTCGGGATCCACCGGGGAGCTGTTTTTT

D gene: .
clone size: .
V gene: TRBV10-3
J gene: TRBJ1-3
CDR3 protein: CAITENYETGKSSGNTIYF
CDR3 DNA: TGTGCCATCACCGAAAATTACGAGACAGGAAAGAGCTCTGGAAACACCATATATTTT

D gene: .
clone size: .
V gene: TRBV6-1
J gene: TRBJ1-5
CDR3 protein: CASSAAMYQPQHF
CDR3 DNA: TGTGCCAGCAGTGCAGCCATGTATCAGCCCCAGCATTTT

D gene: TRBD1
clone size: .
V gene: TRBV19
J gene: TRBJ1-2
CDR3 protein: CASSVNRGPYGYTF
CDR3 DNA: TGTGCCAGTAGTGTAAACAGGGGGCCTTATGGCTACACCTTC

D gene: .
clone size: .
V gene: TRBV30
J gene: TRBJ2-1
CDR3 protein: CAWSVLGFYNEQFF
CDR3 DNA: TGTGCCTGGAGTGTACTCGGGTTCTACAATGAGCAGTTCTTC

D gene: TRBD1
clone size: .
V gene: TRBV19
J gene: TRBJ1-2
CDR3 protein: CASNMEDRALRGYGYTF
CDR3 DNA: TGTGCCAGTAATATGGAGGACAGGGCCCTTAGGGGCTATGGCTACACCTTC

D gene: .
clone size: .
V gene: TRBV7-9
J gene: TRBJ2-5
CDR3 protein: CASSSGVQETQYF
CDR3 DNA: TGTGCCAGCAGCTCAGGGGTTCAAGAGACCCAGTACTTC

D gene: .
clone size: .
V gene: TRBV10-3
J gene: TRBJ1-5
CDR3 protein: CAIRSDSGNQPQHF
CDR3 DNA: TGTGCCATCAGATCGGACAGTGGCAATCAGCCCCAGCATTTT

D gene: TRBD1
clone size: .
V gene: TRBV28
J gene: TRBJ1-2
CDR3 protein: CAIGQGANYGYTF
CDR3 DNA: TGTGCCATCGGACAGGGAGCTAACTATGGCTACACCTTC

D gene: TRBD2
clone size: .
V gene: TRBV4-3
J gene: TRBJ2-7
CDR3 protein: CASSQGGVAGAAYEQYF
CDR3 DNA: TGCGCCAGCAGCCAAGGAGGAGTAGCGGGAGCCGCCTACGAGCAGTACTTC

D gene: .
clone size: .
V gene: TRBV5-1
J gene: TRBJ1-1
CDR3 protein: CASSRRRLNTEAFF
CDR3 DNA: TGCGCCAGCAGCCGAAGGAGGCTGAACACTGAAGCTTTCTTT